The subject of this entry is one T cell receptor (beta chain). The antigen is unknown. Trimming took off 7 bases at V and 5 bases at J, with 12 bases between the two ends. The CDR3 runs 13 residues. Germline CDR1 and CDR2: MDHEN and SYDVKM. This entry is derived from a study of siplizumab effects on memory and regulatory T cells. Study-level points and caveats: Alloreactive sequences that could be traced to unstimulated CD4+ memory cells showed a significant reduction under siplizumab. Confirmation that proliferating Tregs from siplizumab cultures had suppressive function was not obtained.

Sequencing of each sample assayed approximately 10^5 TCR templates. Clones were read by immunoSEQ multiplex PCR, and TCRdb kept only the in-frame ones, dropping some. The sample gives about 100,000 clones, about 94% of which show up once; approximately 1.4% is in the top ten. This sequence was found in a human donor in good health. The chain links TRBV28 to TRBJ1-3; a possible D gene is TRBD1 (5 bases). Sequencing used non-Treg CD4+ T cells sorted from blood. CDR3 nucleotides: TGTGCCAGCACAGCAGGGAGGAGAAACACCATATATTTT. Translated: CASTAGRRNTIYF.